This entry describes one T cell receptor (beta chain). Its antigen is as yet unknown. A much larger clone differs from this one at a single base, so this may be a read error. These data come from a study of blood T cells in healthy people across ages. Study results and limitations: Unsorted PBMC input precluded a conclusive naive versus antigen-experienced comparison.

Germline CDR1 reads SEHNR; CDR2 reads FQNEAQ (reference sequence). The CDR3 length is 13 residues. It was with a sample-barcoded 5' primer and a J-beta primer mix that a second PCR of roughly 7 to 12 cycles was run. TCRdb re-analysed the 5' RACE reads in MiXCR, keeping a single row per CDR3 protein. The sample has hundreds of thousands of distinct CDR3 sequences; about 30% are singletons. This receptor was taken from a woman of 80 years or more in good health. Sequencing was carried out using blood. The chain recombines TRBV7-9 with TRBJ2-1; TRBD2 matches at 7 bases. The CDR3 is CACSSWEGREQFF. The CDR3 bases are TGTGCCTGCAGCTCGTGGGAGGGAAGGGAGCAGTTCTTC.